The 13 T cell receptor beta chains given below trace back to one sample, sequenced in a study of cytomegalovirus exposure and HLA in healthy donors. 13 Jbeta primers and 60 Vbeta primers were used for the PCR. TCRdb keeps only in-frame clones here, not all; method: immunoSEQ multiplex PCR. The data show some 150,000 clones, around 80% seen once. The sequenced sample consisted of PBMCs. All receptors derive from a man aged 40-49 years in good health and CMV-seropositive.

V is TRBV19 and J is TRBJ1-2; 9 bases match TRBD1. Trimming took 5 bases from V and 3 from J; bases not matched to a gene: 4. CDR3 length: 14 amino acids. Germline lookup yields CDR1 LNHDA and CDR2 SQIVND (reference sequence). In DNA form, the CDR3 reads TGTGCCAGTAGTCTTCGGACAGGGGACTATGGCTACACCTTC. Residues: CASSLRTGDYGYTF.

V and J are TRBV10-3 and TRBJ2-6, with 15 bases matching TRBD2. Germline lookup yields CDR1 ENHRY and CDR2 SYGVKD. Trimming took 0 bases from V and 2 from J; bases not matched to a gene: 17. This CDR3 has 24 residues. The CDR3 DNA reads as TGTGCCATCAGTGAGTCGAAGGGGCGAACTCCGGGACTAGCGGGAGGTACTGGGGCCAACGTCCTGACTTTC. Its translation: CAISESKGRTPGLAGGTGANVLTF.

As for this clone: At one of its ends the junction is not consistent with the germline gene, which may arise from a read error. The gene calls are TRBV29-1 and TRBJ1-2, with D perhaps matching TRBD1 (5 bases). The CDR3 consists of 10 residues. Per germline, CDR1 SQVTM and CDR2 ANQGSEA. CDR3 in amino acids: CSVEPEQDVW. DNA of the CDR3: TGCAGCGTTGAACCCGAACAGGATGTATGG.

The gene calls are TRBV6-5 and TRBJ2-5; D is perhaps TRBD2 (7 bases). The assigned J gene may be wrong: the sequence end matches TRBJ2-7 better. CDR1 and CDR2 (germline): MNHEY, SVGAGI. The CDR3 is 12 amino acids. The CDR3: CAAHGGLGEQYF. The CDR3 nucleotides are TGTGCCGCCCACGGGGGGCTGGGCGAGCAGTACTTC.

The chain links TRBV27 to TRBJ1-5, with 7 bases that match TRBD1. This CDR3 is 15 amino acids long. Looked up from germline, CDR1 is MNHEY and CDR2 is SMNVEV (reference sequence). Trimming cost V 6 bases and J 4 bases; bases outside gene matches: 9. The CDR3 coding sequence is TGTGCCAGCAGGAAAGGGGGCGCCGGAAATCAGCCCCAGCATTTT. It encodes CASRKGGAGNQPQHF.

The chain recombines TRBV18 with TRBJ1-5; TRBD1 agrees at 10 bases. Per the germline V gene, CDR1 is KGHSH and CDR2 is LQKENI. The CDR3 length is 15 residues. Trimming removed 6 bases from V and 4 bases from J; junction bases left unmatched: 6. The chain's CDR3 is CASSRDRGQNQPQHF. The CDR3 DNA follows: TGTGCCAGCTCCCGGGACAGGGGCCAGAATCAGCCCCAGCATTTT.

The rearrangement uses TRBV18 and TRBJ1-1, with D tentatively TRBD1 (5 bases). The CDR3 length is 13 residues. The V gene lost 4 bases and the J gene lost 0 bases, with 6 bases spanning the gap. Germline V gene data show CDR1 as KGHSH and CDR2 as LQKENI. CDR3 sequence: CASSQGMNTEAFF. The DNA for the CDR3 is TGTGCCAGCTCACAGGGGATGAACACTGAAGCTTTCTTT.

The chain couples TRBV7-2 to TRBJ2-3, with D possibly TRBD2 on 7 matching bases. The V end lost 8 bases, the J end lost 5 bases, and 17 bases lay between the germline ends. Germline lookup yields CDR1 SGHTA and CDR2 FQGNSA. The CDR3 sequence is 14 residues long. The CDR3 DNA reads as TGTGCCAGCGCAGGAGGGGGGGCAAGAGATACGCAGTATTTT. It translates to CASAGGGARDTQYF.

The CDR3 sequence is CASSPLGGGVGNQPQHF. The DNA for the CDR3 is TGTGCCAGCAGTCCCCTGGGGGGAGGGGTAGGGAATCAGCCCCAGCATTTT. The gene calls are TRBV27 and TRBJ1-5; TRBD1 is a possible D gene (5 bases). V was cut by 5 bases and J by 4 bases, with 21 bases left in between. This CDR3 spans 17 amino acids. CDR1 is MNHEY and CDR2 is SMNVEV in the germline V gene (reference sequence).

This chain uses TRBV4-3 with TRBJ2-7; 12 bases are a match to TRBD2. Trimming removed 1 base from V and 0 bases from J; junction bases left unmatched: 1. The CDR3 covers 16 residues. The germline V gene has CDR1 LGHNA and CDR2 YSLEER. CDR3 sequence: CASSQGLAGDSYEQYF. CDR3 nucleotide sequence: TGCGCCAGCAGCCAAGGACTAGCGGGAGACTCCTACGAGCAGTACTTC.

This chain links TRBV10-3 with TRBJ1-3; possible D gene TRBD1, 6 bases. The germline gives CDR1 ENHRY, CDR2 SYGVKD. The CDR3 is 16 amino acids. V was clipped by 4 bases and J by 0 bases, with 13 bases between them. Written as DNA, the CDR3 is TGTGCCATCAGTGCTTTACAGGGATTCTCTGGAAACACCATATATTTT. Protein sequence: CAISALQGFSGNTIYF.

V gene TRBV4-3 combines with J gene TRBJ1-5, with 9 bases identical to TRBD1. The germline V gene has CDR1 LGHNA and CDR2 YSLEER. V was pared by 4 bases and J by 5 bases, with 3 bases of the junction left unmatched. The CDR3 spans 14 residues. As DNA, the CDR3 is TGCGCCAGCAGCCCGGGACAGGGTTATCAGCCCCAGCATTTT. This encodes CASSPGQGYQPQHF.

The gene calls are TRBV5-6 and TRBJ1-2; 7 bases fit TRBD1. Losses at the gene ends were 4 bases for V and 4 bases for J; bases not matched to a gene: 13. The CDR3 is made up of 16 amino acids. Germline V gives CDR1 SGHDT, CDR2 YYEEEE. The DNA of the CDR3 is TGTGCCAGCAGCGTGCCTAGGGGACAGATACCCTATGGCTACACCTTC. Encoded protein: CASSVPRGQIPYGYTF.